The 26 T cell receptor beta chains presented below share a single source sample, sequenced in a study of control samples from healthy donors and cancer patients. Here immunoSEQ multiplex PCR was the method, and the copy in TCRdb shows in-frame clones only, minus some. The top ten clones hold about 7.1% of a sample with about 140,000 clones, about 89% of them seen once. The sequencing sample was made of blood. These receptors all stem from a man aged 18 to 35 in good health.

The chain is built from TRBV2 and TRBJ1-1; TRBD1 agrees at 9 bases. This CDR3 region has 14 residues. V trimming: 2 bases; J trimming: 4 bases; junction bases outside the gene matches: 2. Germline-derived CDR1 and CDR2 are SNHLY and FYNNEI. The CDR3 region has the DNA TGTGCCAGCAGTGAATCGACAGGGGGCACTGAAGCTTTCTTT. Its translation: CASSESTGGTEAFF.

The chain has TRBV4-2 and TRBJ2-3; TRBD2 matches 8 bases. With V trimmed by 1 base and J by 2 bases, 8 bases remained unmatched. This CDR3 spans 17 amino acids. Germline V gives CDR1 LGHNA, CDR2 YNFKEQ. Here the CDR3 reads CASSQGYGGAYTDTQYF. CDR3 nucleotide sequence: TGTGCCAGCAGCCAAGGTTACGGGGGGGCTTACACAGATACGCAGTATTTT.

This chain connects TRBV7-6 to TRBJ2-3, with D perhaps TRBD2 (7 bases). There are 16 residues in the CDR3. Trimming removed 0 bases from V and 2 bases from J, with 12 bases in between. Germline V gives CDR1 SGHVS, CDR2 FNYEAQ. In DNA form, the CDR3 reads TGTGCCAGCAGCTTAGCACGGGGGGCAGACACAGATACGCAGTATTTT. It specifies CASSLARGADTDTQYF.

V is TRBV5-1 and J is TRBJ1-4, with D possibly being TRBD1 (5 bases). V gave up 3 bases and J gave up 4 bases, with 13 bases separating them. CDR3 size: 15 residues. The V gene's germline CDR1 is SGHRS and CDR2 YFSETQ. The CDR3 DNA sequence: TGCGCCAGCAGCTCGGGGGAGGGACTTAATGAAAAACTGTTTTTT. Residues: CASSSGEGLNEKLFF. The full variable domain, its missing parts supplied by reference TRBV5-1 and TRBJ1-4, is KAGVTQTPRYLIKTRGQQVTLSCSPISGHRSVSWYQQTPGQGLQFLFEYFSETQRNKGNFPGRFSGRQFSNSRSEMNVSTLELGDSALYLCASSSGEGLNEKLFFGSGTQLSVL.

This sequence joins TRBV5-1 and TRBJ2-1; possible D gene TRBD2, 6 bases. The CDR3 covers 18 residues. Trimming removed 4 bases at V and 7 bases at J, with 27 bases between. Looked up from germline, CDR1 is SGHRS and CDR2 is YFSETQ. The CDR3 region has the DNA TGCGCCAGCAGCGGTCGCGGGGCGTTCCCCCACTACGTAAATGAGCAGTTCTTC. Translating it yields CASSGRGAFPHYVNEQFF.

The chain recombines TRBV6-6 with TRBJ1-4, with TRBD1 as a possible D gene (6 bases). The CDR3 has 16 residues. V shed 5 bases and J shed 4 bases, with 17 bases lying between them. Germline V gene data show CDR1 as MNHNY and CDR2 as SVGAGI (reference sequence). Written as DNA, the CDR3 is TGTGCCAGCAGTACCCCCAGGGGCGGGTTTAATGAAAAACTGTTTTTT. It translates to CASSTPRGGFNEKLFF.

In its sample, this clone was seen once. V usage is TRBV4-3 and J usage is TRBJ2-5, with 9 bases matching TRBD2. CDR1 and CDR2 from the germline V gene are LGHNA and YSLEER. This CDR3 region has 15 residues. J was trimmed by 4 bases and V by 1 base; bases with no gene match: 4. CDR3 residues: CASSQAFSGGETQYF. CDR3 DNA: TGCGCCAGCAGCCAAGCGTTTAGCGGGGGAGAGACCCAGTACTTC.

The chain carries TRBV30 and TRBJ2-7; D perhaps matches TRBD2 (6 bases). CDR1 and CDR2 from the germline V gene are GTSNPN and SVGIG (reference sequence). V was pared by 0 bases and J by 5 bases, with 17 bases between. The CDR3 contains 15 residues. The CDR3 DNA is TGTGCCTGGAGTGTAATGGGGACTCAGTTCCACGAGCAGTACTTC. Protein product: CAWSVMGTQFHEQYF.

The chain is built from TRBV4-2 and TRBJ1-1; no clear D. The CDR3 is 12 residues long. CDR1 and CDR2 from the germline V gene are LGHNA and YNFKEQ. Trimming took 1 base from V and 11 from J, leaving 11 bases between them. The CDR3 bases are TGTGCCAGCAGCCAAGTAGGGAAGGTGGCTTTCTTT. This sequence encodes CASSQVGKVAFF.

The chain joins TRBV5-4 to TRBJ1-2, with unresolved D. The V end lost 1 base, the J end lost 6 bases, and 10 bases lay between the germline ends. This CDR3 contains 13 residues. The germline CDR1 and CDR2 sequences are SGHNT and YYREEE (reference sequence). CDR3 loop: CASSLQRLHGYTF. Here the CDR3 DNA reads TGTGCCAGCAGCTTGCAACGGCTTCATGGCTACACCTTC.

CDR3 nucleotide sequence: TGTGCCAGCAGCAGAGCGGGGTCTCAAATCGAGACCCAGTACTTC. It encodes CASSRAGSQIETQYF. The genes are TRBV7-8 and TRBJ2-5; the match to TRBD2 covers 7 bases. Germline-derived CDR1 and CDR2 are SGHVS and FQNEAQ. The CDR3 runs 15 residues. Unmatched junction bases numbered 11, after V lost 5 bases and J lost 5 bases.

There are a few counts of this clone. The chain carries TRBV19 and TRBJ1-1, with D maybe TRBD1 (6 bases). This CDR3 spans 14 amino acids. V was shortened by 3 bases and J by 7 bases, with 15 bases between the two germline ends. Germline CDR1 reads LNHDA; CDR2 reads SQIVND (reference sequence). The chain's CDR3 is CASSMTGTSDEAFF. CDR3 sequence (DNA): TGTGCCAGTAGTATGACCGGGACATCCGATGAAGCTTTCTTT.

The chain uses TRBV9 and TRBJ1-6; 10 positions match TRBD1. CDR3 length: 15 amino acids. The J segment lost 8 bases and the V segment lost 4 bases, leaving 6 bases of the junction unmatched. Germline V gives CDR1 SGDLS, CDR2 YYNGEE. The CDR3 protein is CASSTMGTGDSPLHF. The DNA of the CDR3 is TGTGCCAGCAGCACGATGGGGACAGGGGATTCACCCCTCCACTTT.

CDR3 region: CASSQGAKNTEAFF. The CDR3 DNA follows: TGCGCCAGCAGCCAGGGGGCTAAGAACACTGAAGCTTTCTTT. The chain combines TRBV4-1 with TRBJ1-1; a possible D gene is TRBD1 (6 bases). Germline-derived CDR1 and CDR2 are MGHRA and YSYEKL. Trimming took 3 bases from V and 1 from J, leaving 9 bases between them. The CDR3 has 14 amino acids.

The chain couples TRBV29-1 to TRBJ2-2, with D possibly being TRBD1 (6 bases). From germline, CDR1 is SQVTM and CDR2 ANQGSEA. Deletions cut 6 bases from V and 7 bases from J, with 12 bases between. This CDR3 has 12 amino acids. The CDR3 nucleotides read TGCAGCGTCTCAGGGGCGGTCGGGGAGCTGTTTTTT. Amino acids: CSVSGAVGELFF.

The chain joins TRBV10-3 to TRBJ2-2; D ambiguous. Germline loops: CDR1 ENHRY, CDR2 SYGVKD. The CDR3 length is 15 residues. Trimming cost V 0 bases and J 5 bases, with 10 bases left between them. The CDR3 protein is CAISESIRGTGELFF. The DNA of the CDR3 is TGTGCCATCAGTGAGTCAATTAGAGGAACCGGGGAGCTGTTTTTT.

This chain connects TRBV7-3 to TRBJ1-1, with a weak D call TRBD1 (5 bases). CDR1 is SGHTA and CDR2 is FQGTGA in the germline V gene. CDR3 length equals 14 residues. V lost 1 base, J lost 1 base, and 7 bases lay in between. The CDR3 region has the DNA TGTGCCAGCAGCTTAAGGGGCGAGAACACTGAAGCTTTCTTT. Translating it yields CASSLRGENTEAFF.

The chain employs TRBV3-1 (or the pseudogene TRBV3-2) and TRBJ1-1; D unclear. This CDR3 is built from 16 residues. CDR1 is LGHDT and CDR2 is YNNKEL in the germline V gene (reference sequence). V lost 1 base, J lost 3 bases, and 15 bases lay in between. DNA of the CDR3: TGTGCCAGCAGCCAAGTGTGGGCCTCTGGGGACACTGAAGCTTTCTTT. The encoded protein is CASSQVWASGDTEAFF.

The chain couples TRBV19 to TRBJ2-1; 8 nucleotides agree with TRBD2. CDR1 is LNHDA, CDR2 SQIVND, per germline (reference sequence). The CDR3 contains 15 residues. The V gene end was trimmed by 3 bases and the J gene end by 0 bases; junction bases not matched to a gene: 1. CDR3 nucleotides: TGTGCCAGTAGTATCCGGGGGGGCTCCTACAATGAGCAGTTCTTC. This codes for CASSIRGGSYNEQFF.

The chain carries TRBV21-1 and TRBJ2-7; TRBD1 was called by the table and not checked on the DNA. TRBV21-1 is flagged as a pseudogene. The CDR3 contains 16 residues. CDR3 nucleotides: TGTGCCAGCAGCACCCGACAGGGGATTCTCTACTACGAGCAGTACTTC. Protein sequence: CASSTRQGILYYEQYF.

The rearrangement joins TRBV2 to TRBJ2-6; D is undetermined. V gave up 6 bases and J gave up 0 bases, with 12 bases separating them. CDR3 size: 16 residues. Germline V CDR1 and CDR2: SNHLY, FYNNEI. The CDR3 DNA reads TGTGCCAGCAGGTTGAAATGGGACTCTGGGGCCAACGTCCTGACTTTC. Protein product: CASRLKWDSGANVLTF.

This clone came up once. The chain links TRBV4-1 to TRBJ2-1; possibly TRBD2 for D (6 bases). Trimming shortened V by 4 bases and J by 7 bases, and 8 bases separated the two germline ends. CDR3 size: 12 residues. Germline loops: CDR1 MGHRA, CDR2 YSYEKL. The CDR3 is CASSRGENEQFF. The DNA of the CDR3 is TGCGCCAGCAGCCGGGGGGAGAATGAGCAGTTCTTC.

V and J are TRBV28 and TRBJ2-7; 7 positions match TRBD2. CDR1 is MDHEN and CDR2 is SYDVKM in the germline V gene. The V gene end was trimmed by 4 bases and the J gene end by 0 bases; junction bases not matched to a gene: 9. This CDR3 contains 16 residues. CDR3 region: CASSSLGAGNSYEQYF. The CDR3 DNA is TGTGCCAGCAGTTCCCTCGGAGCGGGGAACTCCTACGAGCAGTACTTC.

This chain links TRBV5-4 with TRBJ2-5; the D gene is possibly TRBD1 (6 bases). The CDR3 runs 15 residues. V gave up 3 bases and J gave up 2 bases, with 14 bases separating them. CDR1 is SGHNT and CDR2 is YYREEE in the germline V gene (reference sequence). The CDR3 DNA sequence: TGTGCCAGCAGCTCGAACAGGGAGCGACAAGAGACCCAGTACTTC. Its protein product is CASSSNRERQETQYF.

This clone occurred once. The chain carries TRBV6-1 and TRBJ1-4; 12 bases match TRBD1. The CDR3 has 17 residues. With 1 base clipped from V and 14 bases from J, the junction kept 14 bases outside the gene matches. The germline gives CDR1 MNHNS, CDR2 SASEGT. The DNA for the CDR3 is TGTGCCAGCAGTGAAGTAGGGTGGGGACAGGGGGCGCGTCCTCTGTTTTTT. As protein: CASSEVGWGQGARPLFF.

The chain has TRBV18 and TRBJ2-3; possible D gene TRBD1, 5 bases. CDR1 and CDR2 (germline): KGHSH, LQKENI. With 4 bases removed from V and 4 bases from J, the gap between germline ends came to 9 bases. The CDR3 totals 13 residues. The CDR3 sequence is CASSQGFPDTQYF. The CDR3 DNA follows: TGTGCCAGCTCACAGGGGTTTCCAGATACGCAGTATTTT.